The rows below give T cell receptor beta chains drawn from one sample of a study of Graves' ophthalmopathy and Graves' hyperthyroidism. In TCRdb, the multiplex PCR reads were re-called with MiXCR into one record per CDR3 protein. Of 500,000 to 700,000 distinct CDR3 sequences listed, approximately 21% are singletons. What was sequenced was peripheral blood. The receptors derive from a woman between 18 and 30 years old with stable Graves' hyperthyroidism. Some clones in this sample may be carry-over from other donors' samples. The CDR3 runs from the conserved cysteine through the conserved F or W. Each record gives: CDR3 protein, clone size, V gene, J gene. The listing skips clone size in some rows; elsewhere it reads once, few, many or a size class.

CASSLGRAANSGNTIYF	once	TRBV28	TRBJ1-3
CASSSPEPPREYEQYF	many	TRBV11-1	TRBJ2-7
CASSEGLLKNIQYF	few	TRBV9	TRBJ2-4
CSARDRGEVPQF	many	TRBV20-1	TRBJ2-7
CASSQVGQGSYGYTF	few	TRBV4-1	TRBJ1-2
CASGMDSTGELFF	.	TRBV2	TRBJ2-2
CASKGDSGYTGELFF	many	TRBV27	TRBJ2-2
CSAGEESYEQYF	many	TRBV20-1	TRBJ2-7
CASTWGQPSYEQYF	many	TRBV12-3/TRBV12-4	TRBJ2-7
CAISTGYGNQPQHF	many	TRBV2	TRBJ1-5
CASSLELAGVGYEQYF	.	TRBV12-3/TRBV12-4	TRBJ2-7
CAITSSTVSPYEQYF	many	TRBV12-5	TRBJ2-7
CSAPTDTRQETQYF	many	TRBV20-1	TRBJ2-5
CASRIGTDGFSETQYF	.	TRBV7-3	TRBJ2-5
CSASLRETQYF	many	TRBV20-1	TRBJ2-5
CASSPGVEETQYF	many	TRBV12-3/TRBV12-4	TRBJ2-5
CASRHSKGTGELFF	.	TRBV25-1	TRBJ2-2
CASSPGRALSGYTF	many	TRBV19	TRBJ1-2
CASSLDQGSYEQYF	many	TRBV5-1	TRBJ2-7
CASSLGTSGGIQYF	many	TRBV7-3	TRBJ2-4
CASSRRAEAFF	few	TRBV12-3/TRBV12-4	TRBJ1-1
CASSITQETQYF	many	TRBV7-9	TRBJ2-5
CAIYRGLSSNQPQHF	.	TRBV28	TRBJ1-5
CASSPPGTTNTGELFF	many	TRBV5-4	TRBJ2-2
CASTTGPNTEAFF	many	TRBV2	TRBJ1-1
CASRKGDNSYEQYF	many	TRBV6-1	TRBJ2-7
CASSYSSRSNQPQHF	few	TRBV6-5	TRBJ1-5
CATSRDHVGLAKNIQYF	many	TRBV15	TRBJ2-4
CASSGTAFGNTIYF	few	TRBV12-3/TRBV12-4	TRBJ1-3
CSVDRDMGNYGYTF	many	TRBV29-1	TRBJ1-2